This paragraph covers one T cell receptor (beta chain) sequence. What it recognizes is unknown. The data derive from a study of cytomegalovirus exposure and HLA in healthy donors. General study results and limits: According to the study, around 150 TCR beta chains were cytomegalovirus-associated. Later analysis associated a missense DCLRE1C variant with TCR beta V- and J-gene trimming. The authors considered a cluster of highly shared sequence variants likely to be a sequencing artifact. Donors belonging to an Asian-associated ancestry cluster reportedly showed fewer N-insertions in productive TCRs than the roughly 700-donor mean, according to what a later analysis found.

13 Jbeta primers and 60 Vbeta primers were used for the PCR. Sequencing used immunoSEQ multiplex PCR; TCRdb keeps in-frame clones, though not all of them. The sample carries 150,000 to 200,000 clones, 75% to 85% recorded once. This CDR3 comprises 12 residues. Trimming left V 4 bases short and J 3 bases short, with 9 bases between. Germline V gene lookup returns CDR1 SQVTM and CDR2 ANQGSEA. The sequencing sample was made of PBMCs. The sequence came from a woman aged 18 to 35 in good health and CMV-seropositive. The chain has TRBV29-1 and TRBJ1-1; no firm D call. Here the CDR3 reads CSVVRGDTEAFF. The CDR3 DNA is TGCAGCGTTGTCCGCGGGGACACTGAAGCTTTCTTT.